This passage covers 16 T cell receptor beta chains from one sample sequenced in a study of shared clonotypes between healthy human individuals. TCRdb's table, derived via immunoSEQ multiplex PCR, lists solely in-frame clones and lacks some. The sample lists about 2.5 million clones, less than 95% occurring once. The sequenced material came from naive CD4+ T cells from PBMCs. Subset indicated: CD45RA+ positively selected. The source is a man younger than 30 in good health. Some clones in this sample may be carry-over from other donors' samples.

This clone was seen only a few times. The chain recombines TRBV2 with TRBJ2-1, with 13 nucleotides matching TRBD2. V lost 7 bases and J lost 15; bases outside the gene matches: 9. Per the germline V gene, CDR1 is SNHLY and CDR2 is FYNNEI. The CDR3 is 13 residues long. CDR3 loop: CASIPGLAGRLFF. The CDR3 DNA is TGTGCCAGCATCCCGGGACTAGCGGGAAGGCTGTTCTTC.

The chain links TRBV27 to TRBJ2-3, with TRBD2 identical over 13 bases. The CDR3 totals 14 residues. CDR1 MNHEY and CDR2 SMNVEV come from the germline V gene (reference sequence). V lost 8 bases and J lost 7; bases outside the gene matches: 6. The CDR3 sequence: CASGILAGGNTQYF. The CDR3 coding sequence is TGTGCCAGCGGGATACTAGCGGGAGGGAATACGCAGTATTTT.

This clone was seen a single time. Germline is not matched at one junction end, which may reflect a read error. This chain's CDR3 is CDSSSALAGGETDTQYF. DNA for the CDR3: TGTGACAGCAGCTCAGCGCTAGCAGGGGGAGAAACAGATACGCAGTATTTT. This chain joins TRBV5-6 and TRBJ2-3; 7 bases map to TRBD1. The CDR3 is 17 amino acids. From germline, CDR1 is SGHDT and CDR2 YYEEEE.

The chain couples TRBV28 to TRBJ2-6; tentative D call: TRBD2 (8 bases). Germline V gene sequence: CDR1 MDHEN, CDR2 SYDVKM. V lost 6 bases to trimming and J lost 0 bases, with 15 bases between them. The CDR3 contains 17 residues. The CDR3 bases are TGTGCCAGCAGGAGGGACAGCGGGGGCTCTGGGGCCAACGTCCTGACTTTC. It translates to CASRRDSGGSGANVLTF.

This chain links TRBV5-1 with TRBJ1-4; D not resolved. Trimming removed 4 bases at V and 4 bases at J, with 11 bases between. Per the germline V gene, CDR1 is SGHRS and CDR2 is YFSETQ. The CDR3 sequence is 14 residues long. Here the CDR3 DNA reads TGCGCCAGCAGCGGCGGGCGGTATAATGAAAAACTGTTTTTT. Protein sequence: CASSGGRYNEKLFF.

V is TRBV7-3 and J is TRBJ2-1; TRBD2 matches at 9 bases. Germline V gives CDR1 SGHTA, CDR2 FQGTGA. The CDR3 sequence is 14 residues long. J was trimmed by 6 bases and V by 5 bases; bases with no gene match: 5. This chain's CDR3 is CASSLAGLVNEQFF. The CDR3 DNA sequence: TGTGCCAGCAGCCTAGCGGGACTAGTCAATGAGCAGTTCTTC.

This chain joins TRBV4-2 and TRBJ1-1, with D uncertain. Germline loops: CDR1 LGHNA, CDR2 YNFKEQ. CDR3 length equals 16 residues. V was cut by 4 bases and J by 3 bases, with 18 bases left in between. CDR3 coding DNA: TGTGCCAGCAGCCGCCCTGGGTCCGGAGGGCACACTGAAGCTTTCTTT. Its protein product is CASSRPGSGGHTEAFF.

The V call is TRBV28, the J call TRBJ1-1; D ambiguous. The CDR3 is made up of 14 amino acids. Germline CDR1 is MDHEN and CDR2 is SYDVKM. Trimming removed 0 bases from V and 7 bases from J, with 12 bases in between. CDR3 DNA sequence: TGTGCCAGCAGTTTATGGGACGGCAGTCTTGAAGCTTTCTTT. Translation gives CASSLWDGSLEAFF.

V is TRBV28 and J is TRBJ2-2; possible D gene TRBD2, 6 bases. Trimming left V 1 base short and J 6 bases short, with 15 bases between. From germline, CDR1 is MDHEN and CDR2 SYDVKM. The CDR3 spans 16 residues. The CDR3 nucleotides are TGTGCCAGCAGTTTATTATCGGGGGTCGAAGCCGGGGAGCTGTTTTTT. Translating it yields CASSLLSGVEAGELFF.

The chain links TRBV7-3 to TRBJ2-3; 7 bases map to TRBD2. This CDR3 is 13 amino acids long. V lost 8 bases to trimming and J lost 6 bases; unmatched junction nucleotides: 8. The V gene's germline CDR1 is SGHTA and CDR2 FQGTGA. The CDR3 DNA follows: TGTGCCAGCTCCGACTCCGGGGGGGATACGCAGTATTTT. Translation gives CASSDSGGDTQYF.

The rearrangement joins TRBV6-1 to TRBJ2-7; D call uncertain. Germline CDR1 MNHNS, CDR2 SASEGT. This CDR3 has 15 residues. Trimming took off 4 bases at V and 4 bases at J, with 17 bases between the two ends. The CDR3 is CASSGRTAAHYEQYF. DNA for the CDR3: TGTGCCAGCAGTGGACGGACGGCAGCTCATTACGAGCAGTACTTC.

This chain uses TRBV14 with TRBJ2-7; TRBD2 aligns across 8 bases. Trimming took 4 bases from V and 3 from J; bases not matched to a gene: 11. The CDR3 spans 16 residues. CDR1 and CDR2 (germline): SGHDN, FVKESK. The CDR3 loop reads CASSLYVAGRLYEQYF. The CDR3 nucleotides read TGTGCCAGCAGCCTATATGTAGCGGGAAGACTCTACGAGCAGTACTTC.

V and J are TRBV7-9 and TRBJ1-1; no firm D call. Trimming shortened V by 7 bases and J by 0 bases, and 15 bases separated the two germline ends. CDR1 and CDR2 from the germline V gene are SEHNR and FQNEAQ (reference sequence). The CDR3 loop spans 15 amino acids. The CDR3 here is CASNQIGPMNTEAFF. CDR3 nucleotide sequence: TGTGCCAGCAACCAAATCGGGCCGATGAACACTGAAGCTTTCTTT.

This clone occurred once. The chain couples TRBV2 to TRBJ2-1, with D tentatively TRBD2 (6 bases). CDR1 is SNHLY, CDR2 FYNNEI, per germline. Trimming took 5 bases from V and 2 from J, leaving 7 bases between them. The CDR3 covers 13 residues. In nucleotides, the CDR3 is TGTGCCAGCAGTAGACTAGCCTACAATGAGCAGTTCTTC. Amino acid sequence: CASSRLAYNEQFF.

The chain has TRBV6-6 and TRBJ1-1; 11 bases align to TRBD1. The trim removed 11 bases at V and 5 bases at J, leaving 4 bases unmatched. The length of the CDR3 is 12 residues. CDR1 and CDR2 (germline): MNHNY, SVGAGI (reference sequence). As DNA, the CDR3 is TGTGCCTCCGGGACAGGGGGGACTGAAGCTTTCTTT. It yields the protein CASGTGGTEAFF.

This rearrangement joins TRBV5-6 to TRBJ2-2, with unresolved D. V shed 2 bases and J shed 2 bases, with 10 bases lying between them. Germline assignment: CDR1 SGHDT and CDR2 YYEEEE. This CDR3 has 15 amino acids. The chain's CDR3 is CASSFGGGNTGELFF. The CDR3 nucleotides are TGTGCCAGCAGCTTCGGTGGCGGCAACACCGGGGAGCTGTTTTTT.